Reported below is one T cell receptor beta chain. No antigen is known for it. Clones were sequenced by immunoSEQ multiplex PCR, and TCRdb holds only the in-frame ones, with some missing. The sample lists roughly 48,000 clones, 65% to 80% occurring once. Trimming cost V 4 bases and J 7 bases, with 11 bases left between them. The germline gives CDR1 SGHDT, CDR2 YYEEEE. CDR3 length: 12 amino acids. The source of the sample is a study of memory CD4+ T cells and cytomegalovirus serostatus. The sort gate was single viable CD3+CD4+CD8-CD45RO+ cells for memory CD4+ T cells. CMV serostatus came from serum IgG against pp150, pp28, p38, p52. Total CD4+ T cells were enriched by CD4 positive selection. Study results and caveats: The CMV-associated TCR signature appears largely within the CD4+ memory repertoire. About 40% of the roughly 160 known CMV-associated TCRbeta sequences appeared in CD4+ memory.

Material: memory CD4+ T cells from blood. This receptor was taken from an adult in good health and CMV-seropositive. The chain carries TRBV5-6 and TRBJ1-2; unclear D gene. CDR3 protein: CASSRSVGGYTF. CDR3 bases: TGTGCCAGCAGCCGATCAGTGGGTGGCTACACCTTC.